This T cell receptor beta chain was recorded in a study of identical twins. General study results and limits: Diverse VJ usage suggested most zero-insertion clonotypes were not invariant T cells. Twin pairs had excess sharing that was weaker in beta out-of-frame sequences.

With respect to this clonotype: The antigen remains unidentified.

It was template switching that added a universal primer site, and there were unique molecular identifiers on the cDNA. Using its own MiXCR run on the 5' RACE reads, TCRdb lists one record per CDR3 protein. Of 1.5 million to 2 million distinct CDR3 sequences in the sample, 32% were seen once. The length of the CDR3 is 17 residues. CDR1 and CDR2 (germline): MDHEN, SYDVKM. V lost 0 bases and J lost 2, with 15 bases in between. The source of this sequence is a newborn girl in good health. Sequenced sample: cord blood. The V call is TRBV28, the J call TRBJ2-3; D is unresolved. CDR3 in DNA: TGTGCCAGCAGTTTATGCCGAGCGAGCCTTATCACAGATACGCAGTATTTT. Protein product: CASSLCRASLITDTQYF.